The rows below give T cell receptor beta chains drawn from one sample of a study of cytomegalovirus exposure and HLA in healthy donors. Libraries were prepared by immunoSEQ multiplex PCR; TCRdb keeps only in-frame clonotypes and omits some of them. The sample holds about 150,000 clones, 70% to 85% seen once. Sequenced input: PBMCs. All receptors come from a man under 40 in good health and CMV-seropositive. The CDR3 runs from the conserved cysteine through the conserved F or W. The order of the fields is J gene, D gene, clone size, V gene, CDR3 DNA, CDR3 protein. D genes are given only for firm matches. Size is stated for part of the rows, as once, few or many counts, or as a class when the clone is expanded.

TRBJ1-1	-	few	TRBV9	TGTGCCAGCAGTCGGGGGGACGGCACTGAAGCTTTCTTT	CASSRGDGTEAFF
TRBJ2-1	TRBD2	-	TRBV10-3	TGTGCCATCTCGCTAGCGGAGGACTCCTACAATGAGCAGTTCTTC	CAISLAEDSYNEQFF
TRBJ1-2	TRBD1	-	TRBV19	TGTGCCAGTAGTTCCACCGGGACAGGGAAGTGGTATGGCTACACCTTC	CASSSTGTGKWYGYTF
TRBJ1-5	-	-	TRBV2	TGTGCCAGCAGACCGGATCGGGGTTGGGTATCTCGCAATCAGCCCCAGCATTTT	CASRPDRGWVSRNQPQHF
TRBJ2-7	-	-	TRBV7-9	TGTGCCAGCAGGGGACAATTGGGTTACGAGCAGTACTTC	CASRGQLGYEQYF
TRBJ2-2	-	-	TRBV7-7	TGTGCCAGCAGCGCGGGCCCGAGAACCGGGGAGCTGTTTTTT	CASSAGPRTGELFF
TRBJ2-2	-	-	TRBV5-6	TGTGCCAGCAGCTTGCGGACAGAAACCGGGGAGCTGTTTTTT	CASSLRTETGELFF
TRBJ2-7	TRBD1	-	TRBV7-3	TGTGCCAGCAGCCGGGGACAGGGGAGCTCCTACGAGCAGTACTTC	CASSRGQGSSYEQYF
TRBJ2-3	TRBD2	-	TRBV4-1	TGCGCCAGCAGCCAAGATTTTGGAGGGACTAGCGGGAGACGCACGCAGTATTTT	CASSQDFGGTSGRRTQYF
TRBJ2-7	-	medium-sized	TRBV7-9	TGTGCCAGCAGCTTAGCGCAGGGCAGCCGACTTTCCTACGAGCAGTACTTC	CASSLAQGSRLSYEQYF
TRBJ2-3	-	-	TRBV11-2	TGTGCCAGCAGATTAAACATAGGAGGCACAGATACGCAGTATTTT	CASRLNIGGTDTQYF
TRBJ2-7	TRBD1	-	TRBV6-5	TGTGCCAGCAGGGACCCGGGACAGGGCTACGAGCAGTACTTC	CASRDPGQGYEQYF
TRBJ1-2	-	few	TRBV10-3	TGTGCCATCAGTGACAATAACTATGGCTACACCTTC	CAISDNNYGYTF
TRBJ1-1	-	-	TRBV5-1	TGCGCCAGCAGCCCAAGCTTGAACACTGAAGCTTTCTTT	CASSPSLNTEAFF
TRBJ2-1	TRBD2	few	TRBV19	TGTGCCAGTAGTATCAGCGCTAGCGGGAGACATGAGCAGTTCTTC	CASSISASGRHEQFF
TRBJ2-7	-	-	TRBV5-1	TGCGCCAGCAGCTTGGGACAGGCGACTAACGAGCAGTACTTC	CASSLGQATNEQYF
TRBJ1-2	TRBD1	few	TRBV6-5	TGTGCCAGCACCCTAACAGGGGGACAAGGCTACACCTTC	CASTLTGGQGYTF
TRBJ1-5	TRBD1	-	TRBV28	TGTGCCAGCAGTTCGGGACAGTCCCGCAATCAGCCCCAGCATTTT	CASSSGQSRNQPQHF
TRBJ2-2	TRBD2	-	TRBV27	TGTGCCAGCGGAAAGAACGGGGGGGCGAACACCGGGGAGCTGTTTTTT	CASGKNGGANTGELFF
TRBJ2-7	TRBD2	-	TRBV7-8	TGTGCCAGCAGCTCCCAGCGGCTAGCGGGGGTGTGGGAGCAGTACTTC	CASSSQRLAGVWEQYF
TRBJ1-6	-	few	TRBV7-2	TGTGCCAGCAGCTTGACTCAGGACCGGGGGAATTCACCCCTCCACTTT	CASSLTQDRGNSPLHF
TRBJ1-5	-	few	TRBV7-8	TGTGCCAGCAGCTTAACTTCTAATAGCAATCAGCCCCAGCATTTT	CASSLTSNSNQPQHF
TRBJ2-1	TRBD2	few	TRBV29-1	TGCAGCGTCGGGGGACTAGCGGGGGCAAATGAGCAGTTCTTC	CSVGGLAGANEQFF